Below, 25 T cell receptor beta chains from the same sample are listed, as sequenced in a study of T cell changes during pregnancy in multiple sclerosis. Sequencing was performed with immunoSEQ multiplex PCR; in TCRdb, only in-frame clones are kept and a portion is missing. The sample consists of fewer than 40,000 clones, 90% of them appearing once. Sequenced here: CD8+ T cells from peripheral blood mononuclear cells, sampled before pregnancy. These receptor sequences come from a female donor with multiple sclerosis, enrolled in a pregnancy study.

The rearrangement links TRBV5-5 to TRBJ2-7; 12 bases agree with TRBD2. The CDR3 consists of 18 residues. CDR1 SGHKS and CDR2 YYEKEE come from the germline V gene (reference sequence). V gave up 4 bases and J gave up 3 bases; unmatched junction bases: 14. The CDR3 sequence is CASSARGLAGSQDYEQYF. Here the CDR3 DNA reads TGTGCCAGCAGCGCGCGGGGACTAGCGGGTTCTCAAGACTACGAGCAGTACTTC.

The chain couples TRBV4-2 to TRBJ1-2; a possible D gene is TRBD1 (5 bases). This CDR3 is built from 12 residues. CDR1 is LGHNA and CDR2 is YNFKEQ in the germline V gene. V shed 4 bases and J shed 10 bases, with 13 bases lying between them. The CDR3 loop reads CASSPETEYYTF. The CDR3, as DNA: TGTGCCAGCAGCCCCGAGACAGAATACTACACCTTC.

V is TRBV5-1 and J is TRBJ1-2, with TRBD1 identical over 7 bases. V shed 4 bases and J 8 bases; nucleotides not matched to a gene: 5. CDR3 length equals 12 residues. Germline-derived CDR1 and CDR2 are SGHRS and YFSETQ. As DNA, the CDR3 is TGCGCCAGCAGCACCACAGGGGAAGGCTACACCTTC. This translates into CASSTTGEGYTF. Looking up the rest from reference TRBV5-1 and TRBJ1-2 gives the full variable domain: KAGVTQTPRYLIKTRGQQVTLSCSPISGHRSVSWYQQTPGQGLQFLFEYFSETQRNKGNFPGRFSGRQFSNSRSEMNVSTLELGDSALYLCASSTTGEGYTFGSGTRLTVV.

V usage is TRBV9 and J usage is TRBJ1-2; possible D gene TRBD1, 6 bases. The ends were cut back, 0 bases at V and 3 bases at J, with 9 bases in the middle. CDR1 and CDR2 (germline): SGDLS, YYNGEE. CDR3 length: 14 amino acids. In DNA, the CDR3 is TGTGCCAGCAGCGTAGGGGACATTGACTATGGCTACACCTTC. Protein sequence: CASSVGDIDYGYTF.

This chain uses TRBV6-5 with TRBJ2-3; no clear D gene. The CDR3 extends over 13 amino acids. Germline loops: CDR1 MNHEY, CDR2 SVGAGI. V was pared by 7 bases and J by 2 bases, with 10 bases between. The CDR3 DNA is TGTGCCAGCACAGGCCGAGACACAGATACGCAGTATTTT. It specifies CASTGRDTDTQYF.

The rearrangement joins TRBV6-6 to TRBJ2-7; D is perhaps TRBD1 (5 bases). This CDR3 region has 15 residues. V was cut by 2 bases and J by 3 bases, with 14 bases left in between. Germline CDR1 reads MNHNY; CDR2 reads SVGAGI (reference sequence). CDR3 bases: TGTGCCAGCAGTTACAGACAAGGGGAATACTACGAGCAGTACTTC. Translated, it gives CASSYRQGEYYEQYF.

The CDR3 region has the DNA TGTGCCAGCAGCACCACCCCCGCATGGGAGGCGCAGTATTTT. This sequence encodes CASSTTPAWEAQYF. The rearrangement links TRBV27 to TRBJ2-3; maybe TRBD2 (6 bases). Germline CDR1 MNHEY, CDR2 SMNVEV (reference sequence). The CDR3 loop spans 14 amino acids. V was pared by 6 bases and J by 10 bases, with 20 bases between.

The rearrangement joins TRBV27 to TRBJ2-3; maybe TRBD1 (6 bases). The ends were cut back, 6 bases at V and 4 bases at J, with 17 bases in the middle. Germline assignment: CDR1 MNHEY and CDR2 SMNVEV (reference sequence). The length of the CDR3 is 15 residues. The CDR3 DNA reads as TGTGCCAGCAGACTCGGACAGTCCGGGGCAGATACGCAGTATTTT. Protein product: CASRLGQSGADTQYF.

The chain recombines TRBV5-4 with TRBJ1-1; possibly TRBD1 for D (6 bases). This CDR3 is 15 amino acids long. The V gene's germline CDR1 is SGHNT and CDR2 YYREEE (reference sequence). V shed 4 bases and J shed 4 bases, with 17 bases lying between them. CDR3 protein: CASSRGAGDPTEAFF. The CDR3 DNA reads TGTGCCAGCAGCCGGGGGGCAGGGGATCCCACTGAAGCTTTCTTT.

The chain uses TRBV5-6 and TRBJ1-5; D remains ambiguous. Germline CDR1 is SGHDT and CDR2 is YYEEEE. CDR3 length: 14 amino acids. V was trimmed by 0 bases and J by 0 bases, leaving 4 bases between them. The CDR3 coding sequence is TGTGCCAGCAGCTTGGACAGTAGCAATCAGCCCCAGCATTTT. Translating gives CASSLDSSNQPQHF.

This chain links TRBV30 with TRBJ1-1; no clear D gene. The CDR3 runs 13 residues. Trimming stripped 3 bases from V and 1 base from J, with 9 bases between. CDR1 is GTSNPN and CDR2 is SVGIG in the germline V gene (reference sequence). CDR3 in DNA: TGTGCCTGGAGGGGCATAAGGAACACTGAAGCTTTCTTT. As protein: CAWRGIRNTEAFF. Combining the CDR3 with reference TRBV30 and TRBJ1-1 gives the whole variable domain SQTIHQWPATLVQPVGSPLSLECTVEGTSNPNLYWYRQAAGRGLQLLFYSVGIGQISSEVPQNLSASRPQDRQFILSSKKLLLSDSGFYLCAWRGIRNTEAFFGQGTRLTVV.

Turning to this clone: Germline and junction disagree at one end, which may indicate a read error. The V gene is TRBV4-2, the J gene TRBJ1-5; a possible D gene is TRBD1 (6 bases). The CDR3 loop spans 17 amino acids. Germline lookup yields CDR1 LGHNA and CDR2 YNFKEQ. The CDR3 nucleotides are TGTGCCAGCAGCCGCTACGGGACAACCGAGCCCAATAAGCCCCAGCATTTT. It translates to CASSRYGTTEPNKPQHF.

This clone has only one observation. CDR3 protein: CASSPDRVSPNGYTF. The CDR3 bases are TGCGCCAGCAGCCCGGACAGGGTATCCCCGAATGGCTACACCTTC. The chain carries TRBV5-1 and TRBJ1-2, with 8 bases lining up with TRBD1. The V gene end was trimmed by 4 bases and the J gene end by 6 bases; junction bases not matched to a gene: 11. The germline gives CDR1 SGHRS, CDR2 YFSETQ. This CDR3 spans 15 amino acids.

This clone has a single count. The chain uses TRBV10-1 and TRBJ2-7, with TRBD1 identical over 8 bases. V dropped 0 bases and J dropped 6; count of bases not matched to a gene: 10. The germline V gene encodes CDR1 WNHNN and CDR2 SYGVQD (reference sequence). This CDR3 has 16 residues. Here the CDR3 DNA reads TGCGCCAGCAGTGAGTCCTTGGACAGGGAATCTTGCGAGCAGTACTTC. Protein: CASSESLDRESCEQYF.

The V call is TRBV7-9, the J call TRBJ1-3; no reliable D call. The V end lost 0 bases, the J end lost 3 bases, and 6 bases lay between the germline ends. The CDR3 runs 14 residues. Germline assignment: CDR1 SEHNR and CDR2 FQNEAQ (reference sequence). The CDR3 nucleotides read TGTGCCAGCAGCTTAGCTTTAGATGGAAACACCATATATTTT. Amino acids: CASSLALDGNTIYF. Using reference TRBV7-9 and TRBJ1-3 for the parts outside the CDR3, the full variable domain is DTGVSQNPRHKITKRGQNVTFRCDPISEHNRLYWYRQTLGQGPEFLTYFQNEAQLEKSRLLSDRFSAERPKGSFSTLEIQRTEQGDSAMYLCASSLALDGNTIYFGEGSWLTVV.

This sequence joins TRBV19 and TRBJ2-5; 8 bases align to TRBD2. The germline gives CDR1 LNHDA, CDR2 SQIVND (reference sequence). J lost 2 bases, V lost 4 bases, and 12 bases had no gene match. The length of the CDR3 is 17 residues. The CDR3 nucleotides read TGTGCCAGTAGTAGTAATGGGGCTAGCGGGTATCAAGAGACCCAGTACTTC. Encoded protein: CASSSNGASGYQETQYF.

The chain couples TRBV4-3 to TRBJ2-5, with TRBD2 matching over 9 bases. V lost 5 bases to trimming and J lost 7 bases; unmatched junction nucleotides: 8. The CDR3 consists of 14 residues. Germline V lookup: CDR1 LGHNA, CDR2 YSLEER. DNA of the CDR3: TGCGCCAGCAGCGAGACTAGCGGAGGCTCGACCCAGTACTTC. Amino acid sequence: CASSETSGGSTQYF.

The rearrangement joins TRBV27 to TRBJ2-2; 8 positions match TRBD2. The CDR3 covers 14 residues. V lost 2 bases and J lost 6; bases outside the gene matches: 2. Per the germline V gene, CDR1 is MNHEY and CDR2 is SMNVEV (reference sequence). Here the CDR3 DNA reads TGTGCCAGCAGTTTAGCGGGAGGTTCCGGGGAGCTGTTTTTT. Translating it yields CASSLAGGSGELFF.

The chain couples TRBV6-5 to TRBJ2-7; no definite D call. Germline CDR1 and CDR2: MNHEY and SVGAGI. CDR3 length equals 11 residues. V was clipped by 0 bases and J by 6 bases, with 3 bases between them. The CDR3 loop is CASSYSREQYF. CDR3 DNA sequence: TGTGCCAGCAGTTACTCGCGCGAGCAGTACTTC.

This clone was recorded only once. The V and J genes are TRBV6-5 and TRBJ1-1; D uncertain. The CDR3 spans 14 residues. Germline CDR1 reads MNHEY; CDR2 reads SVGAGI. The V end was cut by 7 bases, the J end by 1 base, with 13 bases between. CDR3 sequence: CASKKGVPNTEAFF. Written as DNA, the CDR3 is TGTGCCAGCAAAAAGGGAGTACCGAACACTGAAGCTTTCTTT.

The chain links TRBV5-1 to TRBJ2-7; possible D gene TRBD2, 6 bases. Germline lookup yields CDR1 SGHRS and CDR2 YFSETQ. The CDR3 is 14 amino acids. Trimming cost V 2 bases and J 3 bases, with 12 bases left between them. In nucleotides, the CDR3 is TGCGCCAGCAGCTTAGCGGGCCAGGTCTACGAGCAGTACTTC. This gives the protein CASSLAGQVYEQYF.

This sequence joins TRBV6-5 and TRBJ1-2; 7 bases align to TRBD1. Germline assignment: CDR1 MNHEY and CDR2 SVGAGI. The CDR3 loop spans 12 amino acids. V shed 2 bases and J 6 bases; nucleotides not matched to a gene: 0. In DNA, the CDR3 is TGTGCCAGCAGTTACGACAGGGATGGCTACACCTTC. Translated: CASSYDRDGYTF.

The V and J genes are TRBV27 and TRBJ2-2; a possible D gene is TRBD1 (6 bases). Trimming left V 10 bases short and J 0 bases short, with 9 bases between. This CDR3 has 13 residues. Looked up from germline, CDR1 is MNHEY and CDR2 is SMNVEV (reference sequence). CDR3 nucleotides: TGTGCCACCCGGACAGCGAACACCGGGGAGCTGTTTTTT. As protein: CATRTANTGELFF.

The rearrangement uses TRBV7-6 and TRBJ2-5, with a tentative D call TRBD1 (5 bases). The CDR3 is made up of 14 amino acids. V lost 5 bases and J 4 bases, leaving 14 bases between the germline ends. In germline, CDR1 is SGHVS, CDR2 FNYEAQ. CDR3 coding DNA: TGTGCCAGCAGCGGCATTGGGGCTCTAGAGACCCAGTACTTC. Translating it yields CASSGIGALETQYF.

V and J are TRBV5-4 and TRBJ1-2; the match to TRBD1 covers 9 bases. Trimming at V came to 7 bases and at J to 3 bases, leaving 13 bases not matched to a gene. Germline CDR1 SGHNT, CDR2 YYREEE (reference sequence). The CDR3 consists of 16 residues. For the CDR3, the DNA is TGTGCCAGCTCCTTAGGACCGGGACAGGGACACTATGGCTACACCTTC. It codes for CASSLGPGQGHYGYTF.